This T cell receptor beta chain was documented in a study of T cell changes during pregnancy in multiple sclerosis. The germline V and J ends were trimmed by 7 bases and 5 bases, with 14 bases remaining between them. In germline, CDR1 is SGHTA, CDR2 FQGNSA. The CDR3 has 13 residues. The repertoire was sequenced with immunoSEQ multiplex PCR; TCRdb's copy has only in-frame clones and lacks some. The sample has some 64,000 clones, 70% to 90% seen once. The material sequenced was peripheral blood, taken in the first trimester of pregnancy. This chain uses TRBV7-2 with TRBJ1-1; D perhaps matches TRBD1 (5 bases). The receptor was isolated from a female donor in good health, enrolled as a control in a pregnancy study. CDR3 bases: TGTGCCAGCACATCAGGGCTCGGGACTGAAGCTTTCTTT. This encodes CASTSGLGTEAFF.